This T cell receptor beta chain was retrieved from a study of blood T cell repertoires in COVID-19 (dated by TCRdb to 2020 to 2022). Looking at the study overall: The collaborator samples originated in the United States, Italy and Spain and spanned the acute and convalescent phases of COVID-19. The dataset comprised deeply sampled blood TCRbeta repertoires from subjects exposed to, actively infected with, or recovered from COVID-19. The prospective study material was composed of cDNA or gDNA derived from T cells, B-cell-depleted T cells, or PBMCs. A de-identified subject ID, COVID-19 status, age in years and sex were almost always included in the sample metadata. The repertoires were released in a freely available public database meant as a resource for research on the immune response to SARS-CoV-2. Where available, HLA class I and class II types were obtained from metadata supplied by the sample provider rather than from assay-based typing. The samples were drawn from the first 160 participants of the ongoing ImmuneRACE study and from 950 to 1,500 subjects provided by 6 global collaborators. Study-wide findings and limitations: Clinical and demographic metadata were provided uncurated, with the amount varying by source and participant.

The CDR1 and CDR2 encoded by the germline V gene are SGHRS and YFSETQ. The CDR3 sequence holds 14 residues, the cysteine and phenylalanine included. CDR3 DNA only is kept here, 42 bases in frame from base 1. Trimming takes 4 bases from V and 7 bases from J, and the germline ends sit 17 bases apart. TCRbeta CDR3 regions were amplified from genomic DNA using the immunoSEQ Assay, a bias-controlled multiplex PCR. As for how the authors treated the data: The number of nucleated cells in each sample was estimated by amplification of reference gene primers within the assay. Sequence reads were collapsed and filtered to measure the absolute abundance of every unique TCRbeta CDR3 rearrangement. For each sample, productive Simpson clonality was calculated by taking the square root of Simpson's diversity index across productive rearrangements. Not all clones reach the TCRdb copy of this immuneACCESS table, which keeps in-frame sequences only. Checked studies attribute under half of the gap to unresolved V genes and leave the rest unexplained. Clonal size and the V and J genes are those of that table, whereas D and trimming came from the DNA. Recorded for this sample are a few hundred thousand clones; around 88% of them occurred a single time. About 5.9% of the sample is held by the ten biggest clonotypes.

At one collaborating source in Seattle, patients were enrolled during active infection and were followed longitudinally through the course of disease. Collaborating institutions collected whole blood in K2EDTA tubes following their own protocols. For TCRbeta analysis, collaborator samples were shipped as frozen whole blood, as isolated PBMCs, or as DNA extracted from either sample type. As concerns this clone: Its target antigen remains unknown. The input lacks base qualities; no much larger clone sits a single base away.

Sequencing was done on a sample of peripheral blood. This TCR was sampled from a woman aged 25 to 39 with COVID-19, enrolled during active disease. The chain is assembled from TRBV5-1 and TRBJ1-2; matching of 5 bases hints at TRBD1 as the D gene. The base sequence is TGCGCCAGCAGCCTACTACAGGAGGGAAGTGGCTACACCTTC. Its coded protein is CASSLLQEGSGYTF.